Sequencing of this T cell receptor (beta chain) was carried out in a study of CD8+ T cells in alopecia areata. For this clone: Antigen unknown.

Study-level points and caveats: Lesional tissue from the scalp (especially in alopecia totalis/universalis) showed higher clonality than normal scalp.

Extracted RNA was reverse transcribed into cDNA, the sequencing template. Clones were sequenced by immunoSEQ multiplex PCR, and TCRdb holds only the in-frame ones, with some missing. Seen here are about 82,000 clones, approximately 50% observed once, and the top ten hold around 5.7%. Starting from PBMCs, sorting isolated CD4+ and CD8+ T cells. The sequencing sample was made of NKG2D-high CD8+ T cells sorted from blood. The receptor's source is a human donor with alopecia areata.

DNA of the CDR3: TGCAGCGTTGAAGATCTGGGGACTAGCTATGAGCAGTTCTTC. Translating it yields CSVEDLGTSYEQFF. The chain uses TRBV29-1 and TRBJ2-1, with 9 positions matching TRBD2. CDR1 is SQVTM, CDR2 ANQGSEA, per germline. The CDR3 has 14 residues. The junction had 5 bases not matched to a gene; V was cut back by 0 bases and J by 8 bases.